This T cell receptor (beta chain) was profiled in a study of blood T cell repertoires in COVID-19 (dated by TCRdb to the early 2020s). Broadly, across the study: Samples covering the acute and convalescent phases of COVID-19 were provided by collaborators in the United States, Italy and Spain. The material from the prospective study consisted of cDNA or gDNA derived from T cells, B-cell-depleted T cells, or PBMCs. The dataset comprised deeply sampled blood TCRbeta repertoires from subjects exposed to, actively infected with, or recovered from COVID-19. The repertoires were released in a freely available public database meant as a resource for research on the immune response to SARS-CoV-2. The samples were drawn from the first 160 participants of the ongoing ImmuneRACE study and from about 1,200 subjects provided by 6 global collaborators. A de-identified subject ID, COVID-19 status, age in years and sex were almost always included in the sample metadata. Where HLA class I and class II types were available, the types were taken from metadata supplied by the sample provider, not from assay-based typing.

This clone has a single count. It lacks a known antigen. Base qualities are not provided; no much larger clone lies one nucleotide away. Overall study outcomes, separate from this receptor: The amount of clinical and demographic metadata varied by source and participant and was provided uncurated.

Enrolling through a virtual design, the prospective study's participants ranged in age from roughly 18 to 95 years and lived across roughly 23 United States geographic areas. To assign participants to cohorts, the prospective study relied on clinical history that participants themselves reported in a screening survey and a study questionnaire. A participant counted as exposed if, within 2 weeks of entering the study, that participant had been in contact with someone who had a PCR-confirmed or clinician-diagnosed COVID-19 case. Each participant in the prospective study had whole blood, serum and a nasopharyngeal or oropharyngeal swab collected by mobile phlebotomists. Over a roughly two-month period, participants in the prospective study had the option of providing additional blood draws and questionnaires. Blood samples from the prospective study were shipped frozen or at room temperature prior to DNA extraction.

V lost 3 bases and J lost 13 bases; the stretch between them is 22 bases long. The CDR3 spans 16 residues, from the cysteine through the phenylalanine. Here the CDR3 DNA is all that survives: 48 bases in frame from base 1. As encoded in the germline V gene, CDR1 is KGHSH while CDR2 is LQKENI. TCRbeta CDR3 regions were amplified from genomic DNA by means of the immunoSEQ Assay, a bias-controlled multiplex PCR. The published analysis was carried out like this. Nucleated cell counts per sample were estimated from amplification of reference gene primers within the assay. To quantify the absolute abundance of each unique TCRbeta CDR3 rearrangement, sequence reads were collapsed and filtered. For each sample, productive Simpson clonality was calculated as the square root of Simpson's diversity index across productive rearrangements. The table was pulled from immuneACCESS by TCRdb, which kept in-frame rearrangements only. Such tables lose some clones; where checked, under half of the loss comes from unresolved V genes, and the rest has no known cause. V and J calls and clone size are as listed in that table; D and trimming were resolved from the DNA. The sample profile shows 50,000 to 65,000 clones; 65% to 85% of them were found once. The ten top clones hold over 50% of the sample.

The V and J segments used are TRBV18 and TRBJ1-6; the D gene identity is not certain. The TCR originated in a woman aged 55 to 70 who had been exposed to COVID-19. Material: PBMCs or T cells enriched from blood (not recorded which). The DNA sequence is given as TGTGCCAGCTCACCCTCGCGGGCGGGTCAAGGCTGGCCCCTCCACTTT. Its coded protein is CASSPSRAGQGWPLHF.